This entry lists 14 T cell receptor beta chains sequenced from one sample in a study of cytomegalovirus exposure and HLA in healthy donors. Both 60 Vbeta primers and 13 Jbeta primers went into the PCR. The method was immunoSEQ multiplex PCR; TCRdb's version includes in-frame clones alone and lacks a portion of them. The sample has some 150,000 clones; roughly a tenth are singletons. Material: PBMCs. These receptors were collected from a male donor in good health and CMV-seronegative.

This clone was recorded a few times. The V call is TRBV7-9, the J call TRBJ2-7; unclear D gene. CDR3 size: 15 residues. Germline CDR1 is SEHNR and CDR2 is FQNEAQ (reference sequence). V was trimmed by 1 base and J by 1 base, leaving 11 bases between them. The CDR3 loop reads CASSLGIAASYEQYF. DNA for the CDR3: TGTGCCAGCAGCTTAGGTATCGCGGCGTCCTACGAGCAGTACTTC.

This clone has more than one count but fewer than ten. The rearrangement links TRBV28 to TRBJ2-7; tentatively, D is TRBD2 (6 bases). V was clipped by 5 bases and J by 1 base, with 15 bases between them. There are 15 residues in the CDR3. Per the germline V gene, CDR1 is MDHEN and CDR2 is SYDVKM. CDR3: CASSPLGLLSYEQYF. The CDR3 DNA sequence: TGTGCCAGCAGTCCCCTGGGACTTTTATCCTACGAGCAGTACTTC. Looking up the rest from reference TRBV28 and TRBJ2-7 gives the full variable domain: DVKVTQSSRYLVKRTGEKVFLECVQDMDHENMFWYRQDPGLGLRLIYFSYDVKMKEKGDIPEGYSVSREKKERFSLILESASTNQTSMYLCASSPLGLLSYEQYFGPGTRLTVT.

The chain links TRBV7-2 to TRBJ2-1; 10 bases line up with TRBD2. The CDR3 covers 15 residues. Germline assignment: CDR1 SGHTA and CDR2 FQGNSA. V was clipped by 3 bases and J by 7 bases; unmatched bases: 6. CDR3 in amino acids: CASSFSLAGENEQFF. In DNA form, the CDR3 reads TGTGCCAGCAGCTTCAGTCTAGCGGGGGAAAATGAGCAGTTCTTC. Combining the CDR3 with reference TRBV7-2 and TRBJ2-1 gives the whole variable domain GAGVSQSPSNKVTEKGKDVELRCDPISGHTALYWYRQSLGQGLEFLIYFQGNSAPDKSGLPSDRFSAERTGGSVSTLTIQRTQQEDSAVYLCASSFSLAGENEQFFGPGTRLTVL.

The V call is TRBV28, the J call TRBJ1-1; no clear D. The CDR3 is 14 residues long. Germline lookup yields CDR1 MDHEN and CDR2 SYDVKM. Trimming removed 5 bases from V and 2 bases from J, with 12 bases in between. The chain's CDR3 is CASSTTTPNTEAFF. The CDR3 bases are TGTGCCAGCAGTACGACAACTCCTAACACTGAAGCTTTCTTT. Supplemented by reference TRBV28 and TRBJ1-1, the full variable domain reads DVKVTQSSRYLVKRTGEKVFLECVQDMDHENMFWYRQDPGLGLRLIYFSYDVKMKEKGDIPEGYSVSREKKERFSLILESASTNQTSMYLCASSTTTPNTEAFFGQGTRLTVV.

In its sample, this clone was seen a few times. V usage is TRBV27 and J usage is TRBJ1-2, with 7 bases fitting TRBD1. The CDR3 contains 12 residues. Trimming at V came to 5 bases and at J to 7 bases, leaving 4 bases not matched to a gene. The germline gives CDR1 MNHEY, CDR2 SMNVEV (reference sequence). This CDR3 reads CASSPTGAGYTF. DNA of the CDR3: TGTGCCAGCAGTCCTACAGGGGCTGGCTACACCTTC.

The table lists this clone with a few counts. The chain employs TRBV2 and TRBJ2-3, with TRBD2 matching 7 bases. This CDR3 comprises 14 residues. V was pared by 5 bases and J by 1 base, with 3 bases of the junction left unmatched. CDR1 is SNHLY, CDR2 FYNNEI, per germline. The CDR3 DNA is TGTGCCAGCAGTTCTAGCGGACGCACAGATACGCAGTATTTT. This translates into CASSSSGRTDTQYF.

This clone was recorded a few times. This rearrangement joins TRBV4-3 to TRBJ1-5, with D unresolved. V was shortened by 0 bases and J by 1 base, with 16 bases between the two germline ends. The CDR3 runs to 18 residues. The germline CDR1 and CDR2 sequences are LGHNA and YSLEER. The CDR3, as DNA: TGCGCCAGCAGCCAAGAGTATGCGGACTGGAAAAGCAATCAGCCCCAGCATTTT. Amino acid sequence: CASSQEYADWKSNQPQHF.

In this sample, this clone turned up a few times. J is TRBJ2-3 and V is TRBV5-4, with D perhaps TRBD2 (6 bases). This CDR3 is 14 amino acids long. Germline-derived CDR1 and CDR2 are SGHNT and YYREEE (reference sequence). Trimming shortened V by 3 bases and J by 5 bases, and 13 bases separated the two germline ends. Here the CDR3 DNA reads TGTGCCAGCAGCTCGACCACTAGCCGAGATACGCAGTATTTT. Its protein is CASSSTTSRDTQYF.

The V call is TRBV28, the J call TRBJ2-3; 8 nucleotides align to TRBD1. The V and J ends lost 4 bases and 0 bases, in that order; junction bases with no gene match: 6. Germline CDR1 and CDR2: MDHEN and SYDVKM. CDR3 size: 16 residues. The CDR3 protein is CASSSRDRWSTDTQYF. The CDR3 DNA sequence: TGTGCCAGCAGTTCCCGGGACAGGTGGAGCACAGATACGCAGTATTTT.

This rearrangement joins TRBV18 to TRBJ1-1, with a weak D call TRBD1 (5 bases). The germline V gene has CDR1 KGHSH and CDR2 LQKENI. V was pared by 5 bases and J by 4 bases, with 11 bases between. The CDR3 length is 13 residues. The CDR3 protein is CASSSRVGTEAFF. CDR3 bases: TGTGCCAGCTCATCCAGGGTCGGCACTGAAGCTTTCTTT. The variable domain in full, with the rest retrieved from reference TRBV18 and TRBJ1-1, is NAGVMQNPRHLVRRRGQEARLRCSPMKGHSHVYWYRQLPEEGLKFMVYLQKENIIDESGMPKERFSAEFPKEGPSILRIQQVVRGDSAAYFCASSSRVGTEAFFGQGTRLTVV.

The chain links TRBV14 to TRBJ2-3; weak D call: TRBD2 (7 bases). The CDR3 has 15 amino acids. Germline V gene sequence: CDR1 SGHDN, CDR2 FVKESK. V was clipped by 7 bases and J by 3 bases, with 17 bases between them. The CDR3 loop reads CASTRAGAETDTQYF. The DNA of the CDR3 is TGTGCCAGCACGAGGGCGGGGGCGGAGACAGATACGCAGTATTTT.

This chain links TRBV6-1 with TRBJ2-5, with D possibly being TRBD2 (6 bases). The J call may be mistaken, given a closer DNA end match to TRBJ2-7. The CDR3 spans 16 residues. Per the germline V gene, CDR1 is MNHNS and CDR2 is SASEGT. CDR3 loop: CASSAEPGLLTGEQYF. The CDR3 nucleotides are TGTGCCAGCAGTGCAGAGCCGGGACTCCTTACGGGCGAGCAGTACTTC.

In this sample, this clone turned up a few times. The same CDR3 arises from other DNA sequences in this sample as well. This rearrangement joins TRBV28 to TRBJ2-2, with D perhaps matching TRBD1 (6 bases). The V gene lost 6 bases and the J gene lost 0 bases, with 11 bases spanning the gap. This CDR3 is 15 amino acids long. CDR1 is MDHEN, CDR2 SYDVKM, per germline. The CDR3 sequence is CASRPQGANTGELFF. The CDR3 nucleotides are TGTGCCAGCAGACCACAGGGCGCGAACACCGGGGAGCTGTTTTTT.

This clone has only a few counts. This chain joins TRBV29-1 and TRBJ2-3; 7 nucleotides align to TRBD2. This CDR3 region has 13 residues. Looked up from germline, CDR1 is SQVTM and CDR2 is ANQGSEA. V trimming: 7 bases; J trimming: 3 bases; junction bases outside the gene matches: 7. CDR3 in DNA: TGCAGCGCCCTTGCGGGAGCGACAGATACGCAGTATTTT. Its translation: CSALAGATDTQYF.